The 27 T cell receptor beta chains given below trace back to one sample, sequenced in a study of vaccination and CD4 T cells after COVID-19. Their antigen targets remain unknown. Indicated treatment: approximately nine-day PBMC culture with coronavirus spike peptide pools or control peptides (ViraFEST assay). The study sequenced cultured CD4+ T cell DNA using the Oncomine TCR Beta short-read assay. TCRdb redid the calling of the PCR reads with MiXCR, one entry per CDR3 protein. The table has over 10,000 distinct CDR3 sequences, approximately 44% seen once. Sample: CD4+ T cells from blood, cultured in vitro. The receptor source for this set is a human donor who had recovered from COVID-19.

A few counts support this clonotype. This chain connects TRBV27 to TRBJ2-5; TRBD2 might be the D (5 bases). CDR1 is MNHEY and CDR2 is SMNVEV in the germline V gene (reference sequence). This CDR3 region has 15 residues. V gave up 0 bases and J gave up 4 bases, with 12 bases separating them. In nucleotides, the CDR3 is TGTGCCAGCAGTTTATCTTTGGCGGGTCCAGAGACCCAGTACTTC. Translated: CASSLSLAGPETQYF.

This clonotype was seen more than once but under ten times. The chain combines TRBV12-3 or TRBV12-4 with TRBJ1-1; the match to TRBD1 covers 12 bases. The CDR3 is made up of 15 amino acids. V was clipped by 5 bases and J by 6 bases; unmatched bases: 7. Here the CDR3 DNA reads TGTGCCAGCAGTCCGGGACAGGGGGCGATCTCTGAAGCTTTCTTT. As protein: CASSPGQGAISEAFF.

The sample holds a few counts of this clonotype. The gene calls are TRBV27 and TRBJ2-7; D gene ambiguous. Germline CDR1 reads MNHEY; CDR2 reads SMNVEV (reference sequence). V was pared by 0 bases and J by 2 bases, with 17 bases between. The CDR3 is 17 residues long. DNA for the CDR3: TGTGCCAGCAGTTTATCCCGGGTCACGAGTCCCCCCTACGAGCAGTACTTC. Translation gives CASSLSRVTSPPYEQYF.

V gene TRBV2 combines with J gene TRBJ2-1, with a tentative D call TRBD1 (5 bases). Looked up from germline, CDR1 is SNHLY and CDR2 is FYNNEI. The CDR3 length is 13 residues. The germline V and J ends were trimmed by 3 bases and 10 bases, with 13 bases remaining between them. The CDR3 DNA is TGTGCCAGCAGTGATAGGGGCGGATGGGAGCAGTTCTTC. It codes for CASSDRGGWEQFF.

The genes are TRBV18 and TRBJ2-5; 8 bases agree with TRBD1. V was clipped by 3 bases and J by 2 bases; unmatched bases: 2. Germline assignment: CDR1 KGHSH and CDR2 LQKENI. The CDR3 loop spans 14 amino acids. The DNA of the CDR3 is TGTGCCAGCTCACCCGGGACAGGTCAAGAGACCCAGTACTTC. This encodes CASSPGTGQETQYF.

The chain uses TRBV11-2 and TRBJ2-7; TRBD2 matches 7 bases. The V and J ends lost 8 bases and 0 bases, in that order; junction bases with no gene match: 10. The CDR3 totals 15 residues. CDR1 is SGHAT, CDR2 FQNNGV, per germline. The CDR3 region is CASGGVRVRSYEQYF. DNA for the CDR3: TGTGCCAGCGGGGGGGTGAGGGTGCGCTCCTACGAGCAGTACTTC.

There are a few counts of this clonotype. J is TRBJ1-1 and V is TRBV20-1; TRBD1 matches at 9 bases. The CDR3 sequence is 12 residues long. Germline CDR1 and CDR2: DFQATT and SNEGSKA (reference sequence). The CDR3 DNA reads TGCATTGTGGACAGGGGCGAGGCTGAAGCTTTCTTT. Translated: CIVDRGEAEAFF.

The chain has TRBV2 and TRBJ2-2, with TRBD1 matching 12 bases. The V and J ends lost 5 bases and 4 bases, in that order; junction bases with no gene match: 2. CDR3 length: 15 amino acids. The germline V gene encodes CDR1 SNHLY and CDR2 FYNNEI. CDR3 DNA sequence: TGTGCCAGCAGTCCGGGACAGGGGGCCACCGGGGAGCTGTTTTTT. Translated: CASSPGQGATGELFF.

The rearrangement joins TRBV10-3 to TRBJ2-7, with a tentative D call TRBD1 (6 bases). Looked up from germline, CDR1 is ENHRY and CDR2 is SYGVKD. The CDR3 contains 14 residues. V shed 5 bases and J shed 7 bases, with 18 bases lying between them. The chain's CDR3 is CAISHADSGGEQYF. The CDR3 DNA is TGTGCCATCAGTCACGCGGACAGCGGAGGAGAGCAGTACTTC.

The chain uses TRBV27 and TRBJ2-7, with TRBD1 as a possible D gene (6 bases). V dropped 2 bases and J dropped 0 bases, with 8 bases sitting between them. The CDR3 is made up of 14 amino acids. CDR1 is MNHEY, CDR2 SMNVEV, per germline (reference sequence). The CDR3 DNA follows: TGTGCCAGCAGTTTACGACAGGTCTCCTACGAGCAGTACTTC. It specifies CASSLRQVSYEQYF.

This sequence joins TRBV29-1 and TRBJ2-7, with unresolved D. The CDR3 has 11 residues. V lost 4 bases and J lost 3, with 7 bases in between. Germline-derived CDR1 and CDR2 are SQVTM and ANQGSEA. The CDR3 region has the DNA TGCAGCGTTGCTCCTGGCTACGAGCAGTACTTC. Encoded protein: CSVAPGYEQYF.

This chain links TRBV2 with TRBJ2-1; D remains ambiguous. V was cut by 6 bases and J by 13 bases, with 16 bases left in between. The CDR3 has 12 amino acids. Germline V lookup: CDR1 SNHLY, CDR2 FYNNEI. For the CDR3, the DNA is TGTGCCAGCAGAGTTGTACGTCGCGTCCAGTTCTTC. It is translated as CASRVVRRVQFF.

The rearrangement links TRBV20-1 to TRBJ1-5; no reliable D call. With 0 bases removed from V and 0 bases from J, the gap between germline ends came to 9 bases. Germline V gene sequence: CDR1 DFQATT, CDR2 SNEGSKA (reference sequence). CDR3 length: 15 amino acids. The CDR3 region is CSARDTRHSNQPQHF. In DNA form, the CDR3 reads TGCAGTGCTAGAGATACCAGACATAGCAATCAGCCCCAGCATTTT.

V gene TRBV24-1 combines with J gene TRBJ1-1; D is ambiguous. Per the germline V gene, CDR1 is KGHDR and CDR2 is SFDVKD. The CDR3 loop spans 13 amino acids. V was shortened by 5 bases and J by 1 base, with 7 bases between the two germline ends. The CDR3 spells CATSVGSNTEAFF. The DNA of the CDR3 is TGTGCCACCAGTGTAGGCTCGAACACTGAAGCTTTCTTT.

V gene TRBV19 combines with J gene TRBJ2-3; 9 bases match TRBD2. V lost 4 bases to trimming and J lost 5 bases; unmatched junction nucleotides: 10. CDR1 LNHDA and CDR2 SQIVND come from the germline V gene (reference sequence). The CDR3 is made up of 16 amino acids. Written as DNA, the CDR3 is TGTGCCAGTAGTACCTCTAGCGGGGTGGGCGGAGATACGCAGTATTTT. Protein sequence: CASSTSSGVGGDTQYF.

This clonotype was observed a handful of times. The chain couples TRBV20-1 to TRBJ2-5, with no clear D. Between the trimmed V and J ends, which lost 3 bases and 3 bases, there was a span of 11 bases. The CDR3 has 13 residues. Per germline, CDR1 DFQATT and CDR2 SNEGSKA (reference sequence). The CDR3 region is CSASRTAKETQYF. In DNA, the CDR3 is TGCAGTGCTAGTCGAACAGCTAAAGAGACCCAGTACTTC.

The V call is TRBV15, the J call TRBJ1-1, with D uncertain. The V end lost 1 base, the J end lost 3 bases, and 9 bases lay between the germline ends. The CDR3 runs to 14 residues. Germline V CDR1 and CDR2: LNHNV, YYDKDF (reference sequence). This CDR3 is CATSRAREDTEAFF. In nucleotides, the CDR3 is TGTGCCACCAGCAGAGCACGGGAGGACACTGAAGCTTTCTTT.

This clonotype was seen a few times. The genes are TRBV20-1 and TRBJ2-2; maybe TRBD2 (6 bases). The CDR3 has 14 amino acids. V was trimmed by 5 bases and J by 2 bases, leaving 12 bases between them. Germline V CDR1 and CDR2: DFQATT, SNEGSKA (reference sequence). CDR3 loop: CSALRDFNTGELFF. In DNA, the CDR3 is TGCAGTGCTCTGCGGGACTTTAACACCGGGGAGCTGTTTTTT.

V and J are TRBV2 and TRBJ1-3; D unresolved. Looked up from germline, CDR1 is SNHLY and CDR2 is FYNNEI. V shed 6 bases and J shed 4 bases, with 10 bases lying between them. This CDR3 spans 13 amino acids. Written as DNA, the CDR3 is TGTGCCAGCAGCGGAACGGAAGGAAACACCATATATTTT. This translates into CASSGTEGNTIYF.

As for this clonotype: Given the absence of the conserved phenylalanine or tryptophan at the CDR3 end, a read error is likely. V usage is TRBV27 and J usage is TRBJ2-6; D remains unclear. V dropped 5 bases and J dropped 0 bases, with 17 bases sitting between them. The CDR3 has 18 residues. CDR1 and CDR2 from the germline V gene are MNHEY and SMNVEV (reference sequence). The CDR3 bases are TGTGCCAGCAGTCGCAGGCCGCCGCTAAGCTCTGGGGCCAACGTCCTGACTTAC. This gives the protein CASSRRPPLSSGANVLTY.

The V gene is TRBV11-2, the J gene TRBJ1-1, with D maybe TRBD1 (5 bases). V dropped 5 bases and J dropped 7 bases, with 20 bases sitting between them. CDR3 size: 15 residues. Germline values: CDR1 SGHAT, CDR2 FQNNGV. The CDR3, as DNA: TGTGCCAGCAGCCTGCTACAAGGGACCTACAGTGAAGCTTTCTTT. It translates to CASSLLQGTYSEAFF.

The rearrangement uses TRBV7-8 and TRBJ2-5, with TRBD2 matching over 12 bases. This CDR3 is 16 amino acids long. Looked up from germline, CDR1 is SGHVS and CDR2 is FQNEAQ. Germline trimming cut 5 bases from V and 4 bases from J; bases unmatched to any gene: 8. CDR3 in DNA: TGTGCCAGCAGCCATCTAGCGGGAGGGGGGCGAGAGACCCAGTACTTC. Translating gives CASSHLAGGGRETQYF. Combining the CDR3 with reference TRBV7-8 and TRBJ2-5 gives the whole variable domain GAGVSQSPRYKVAKRGQDVALRCDPISGHVSLFWYQQALGQGPEFLTYFQNEAQLDKSGLPSDRFFAERPEGSVSTLKIQRTQQEDSAVYLCASSHLAGGGRETQYFGPGTRLLVL.

The chain links TRBV9 to TRBJ2-3; TRBD2 agrees at 15 bases. The CDR3 sequence is 17 residues long. In germline, CDR1 is SGDLS, CDR2 YYNGEE. The J segment lost 1 base and the V segment lost 4 bases, leaving 4 bases of the junction unmatched. The CDR3 reads CASSPGLAGGGTDTQYF. CDR3 sequence (DNA): TGTGCCAGCAGCCCAGGACTAGCGGGAGGGGGCACAGATACGCAGTATTTT.

This chain connects TRBV4-3 to TRBJ2-3; 10 positions agree with TRBD2. V was pared by 1 base and J by 1 base, with 2 bases of the junction left unmatched. Germline V CDR1 and CDR2: LGHNA, YSLEER. The CDR3 is made up of 16 amino acids. For the CDR3, the DNA is TGCGCCAGCAGCCAAGGGCTAGCGGGAGGCACAGATACGCAGTATTTT. Translated: CASSQGLAGGTDTQYF.

The rearrangement links TRBV6-1 to TRBJ2-5; D is unresolved. CDR1 is MNHNS, CDR2 SASEGT, per germline. The CDR3 spans 13 residues. V lost 5 bases and J lost 4, with 11 bases in between. CDR3 sequence: CASSLPGRETQYF. As DNA, the CDR3 is TGTGCCAGCAGTCTACCCGGGCGAGAGACCCAGTACTTC.

The CDR3 DNA is TGCAGTGCTAGAGGGGACAGCCGTGAAGCTTTCTTT. Translation: CSARGDSREAFF. The chain uses TRBV20-1 and TRBJ1-1; 7 nucleotides agree with TRBD1. The V segment lost 1 base and the J segment 7 bases; nucleotides outside the gene matches: 3. The CDR3 runs 12 residues. Germline loops: CDR1 DFQATT, CDR2 SNEGSKA (reference sequence).

In its sample, this clonotype was seen a few times. The genes are TRBV20-1 and TRBJ2-7; 10 nucleotides line up with TRBD2. The CDR3 totals 16 residues. V gave up 3 bases and J gave up 1 base; unmatched junction bases: 9. The germline gives CDR1 DFQATT, CDR2 SNEGSKA (reference sequence). The CDR3 spells CSARASGSLASYEQYF. For the CDR3, the DNA is TGCAGTGCTAGGGCTAGCGGGAGTTTAGCGTCCTACGAGCAGTACTTC.